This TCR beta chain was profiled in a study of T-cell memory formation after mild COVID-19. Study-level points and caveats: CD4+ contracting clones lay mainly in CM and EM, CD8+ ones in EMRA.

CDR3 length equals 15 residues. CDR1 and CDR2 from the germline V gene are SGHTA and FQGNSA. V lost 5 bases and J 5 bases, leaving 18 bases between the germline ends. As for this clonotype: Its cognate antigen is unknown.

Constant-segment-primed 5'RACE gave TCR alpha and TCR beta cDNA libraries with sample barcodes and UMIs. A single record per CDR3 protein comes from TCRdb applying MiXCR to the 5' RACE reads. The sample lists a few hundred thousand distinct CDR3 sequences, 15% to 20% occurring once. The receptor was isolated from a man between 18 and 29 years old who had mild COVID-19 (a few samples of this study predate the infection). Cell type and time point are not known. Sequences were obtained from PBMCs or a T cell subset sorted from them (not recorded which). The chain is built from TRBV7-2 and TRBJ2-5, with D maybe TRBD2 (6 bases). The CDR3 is CASSLIRGRQETQYF. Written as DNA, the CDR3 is TGTGCCAGCAGCCTCATCCGAGGGAGGCAGGAGACCCAGTACTTC.